The rows below give T cell receptor beta chains drawn from one sample of a study of siplizumab effects on memory and regulatory T cells. Sequenced by immunoSEQ multiplex PCR; TCRdb stores in-frame clones only, minus some. The data hold 95,000 to 100,000 clones, with approximately 91% observed a single time. The sequenced sample was non-Treg CD4+ T cells sorted from blood. These receptors all come from a human donor in good health. CDR3s include the opening cysteine and the closing phenylalanine or tryptophan. The D gene is left open where the match is weak. Part of the rows lack a size; the others show once, few, many or a class for expanded clones.

>TRBV6-5|-|-|TRBJ2-7
TGTGCCAGCAGTTACTCCGGGCCCGGCAGGGACGAGCAGTACTTC
CASSYSGPGRDEQYF
>TRBV5-6|-|-|TRBJ2-7
TGTGCCAGCAGCTTAGGAGACGGTCCCTACGAGCAGTACTTC
CASSLGDGPYEQYF
>TRBV7-2|TRBD2|-|TRBJ2-2
TGTGCCAGCAGCTTAGGGGGAATTCTAGCGGGAGGTCCCGGGGAGCTGTTTTTT
CASSLGGILAGGPGELFF
>TRBV5-8|TRBD2|-|TRBJ2-3
TGTGCCAGCACCCTCGGGACTAGCGGGATCGGGGGAACAGATACGCAGTATTTT
CASTLGTSGIGGTDTQYF
>TRBV29-1|-|-|TRBJ1-1
TGCAGCGTTGGTTGGGGCACTGAAGCTTTCTTT
CSVGWGTEAFF
>TRBV19|TRBD2|-|TRBJ2-3
TGTGCCAGTAGTACCCCCTCGGGACAGAGTAGTAGCGGGAGAAGTAAGCAGTATTTT
CASSTPSGQSSSGRSKQYF
>TRBV6-6|-|-|TRBJ2-3
TGTGCCAGCAGTTACTTAGGGCCAGATACGCAGTATTTT
CASSYLGPDTQYF
>TRBV30|-|-|TRBJ2-2
TGTGCCTGGAGTGTGAGGACAACCTACACCGGGGAGCTGTTTTTT
CAWSVRTTYTGELFF
>TRBV6-1|-|-|TRBJ1-3
TGTGCCAGCAGAAGACAGTTCGGCTCTGGAAACACCATATATTTT
CASRRQFGSGNTIYF
>TRBV7-2|TRBD2|-|TRBJ2-5
TGTGCCAGCAGCTTAGTCGCAGCGGGAGCAGAGACCCAGTACTTC
CASSLVAAGAETQYF
>TRBV19|-|-|TRBJ1-5
TGTGCCAGTAGTAACGGTCAGCCCCAGCATTTT
CASSNGQPQHF
>TRBV7-6|TRBD1|-|TRBJ2-7
TGTGCCAGCAGCTTAGCCCTCCGGGACAGGGTTTCCTACGAGCAGTACTTC
CASSLALRDRVSYEQYF
>TRBV5-4|-|-|TRBJ2-3
TGTGCCAGCAGCTTCAAAGAACTTGGGCATACGCAGTATTTT
CASSFKELGHTQYF
>TRBV5-1|-|few|TRBJ1-1
TGCGCCAGCAGCTGGTGGGGGGCTGACACTGAAGCTTTCTTT
CASSWWGADTEAFF
>TRBV11-3|TRBD2|-|TRBJ2-3
TGTGCCAGCAGCCTGAGGAGAGCGGGAGCTACAGATACGCAGTATTTT
CASSLRRAGATDTQYF
>TRBV5-1|TRBD2|-|TRBJ2-1
TGCGCCAGCAGCTTTCTAGCGGGAGGGCCGGAGGAGCAGTTCTTC
CASSFLAGGPEEQFF
>TRBV19|TRBD1|-|TRBJ2-2
TGTGCCAGTAGTAGGACCGGGACAGGGGGATCGGGACGCACCGGGGAGCTGTTTTTT
CASSRTGTGGSGRTGELFF
>TRBV5-1|TRBD2|-|TRBJ2-7
TGCGCCAGCAGCTTGGGGGGTGGGACTAGCGGGACCACCTACGAGCAGTACTTC
CASSLGGGTSGTTYEQYF
>TRBV5-4|TRBD1|-|TRBJ2-2
TGTGCCAGCAGCTGGGACAGGGGCGCGAACACCGGGGAGCTGTTTTTT
CASSWDRGANTGELFF
>TRBV4-1|-|-|TRBJ2-5
TGCGCCAGCAGCCGGGGCGGGGTGGAGACCCAGTACTTC
CASSRGGVETQYF
>TRBV18|-|-|TRBJ2-5
TGTGCCAGCTCACCGGGACTCCAAGAGACCCAGTACTTC
CASSPGLQETQYF
>TRBV7-2|-|-|TRBJ2-2
TGTGCCAGCAGCTTAGTCAGTAGCCTTGCCGGGGAGCTGTTTTTT
CASSLVSSLAGELFF
>TRBV30|-|-|TRBJ2-5
TGTGCCTGGAGTCGGGGAGTGAAGACCCAGTACTTC
CAWSRGVKTQYF
>TRBV29-1|TRBD2|-|TRBJ2-5
TGCAGCGTTGAAGATCGAAATAGCGGGGGGAGGAAGGAGACCCAGTACTTC
CSVEDRNSGGRKETQYF
>TRBV28|-|-|TRBJ1-1
TGTGCCAGCAAAGCCCCTCAGCCAATGGAAGCTTTCTTT
CASKAPQPMEAFF
>TRBV29-1|-|-|TRBJ1-1
TGCAGCGTTGAATGGGGGGGAGCCGCTTTCTTT
CSVEWGGAAFF
>TRBV21-1|-|-|TRBJ1-1
TGTGCCAGCAGTCGGGTTATGAACACTGAAGCTTTCTTT
CASSRVMNTEAFF
>TRBV5-4|-|-|TRBJ1-1
TGTGCCAGCAGCTCTGATCCCGGCCGGAACACTGAAGCTTTCTTT
CASSSDPGRNTEAFF
>TRBV30|-|once|TRBJ1-6
TGTGCCTCGAGGACGGACCTGAGGAATTCACCCCTCCACTTT
CASRTDLRNSPLHF
>TRBV30|-|few|TRBJ1-1
TGTGCCTGGAGTCTAATGACCAACACTGAAGCTTTCTTT
CAWSLMTNTEAFF
>TRBV5-1|TRBD2|-|TRBJ2-3
TGCGCCAGCAGCTTGGAGACTAGCGGGCCTAGCACAGATACGCAGTATTTT
CASSLETSGPSTDTQYF
>TRBV28|-|-|TRBJ2-7
TGTGCCACCTCCCAAGGGGGGAGCTCCTACGAGCAGTACTTC
CATSQGGSSYEQYF
>TRBV27|-|-|TRBJ1-4
TGTGCCAGCAGTTTAACCTCAGGGGCAGCTGAAAAACTGTTTTTT
CASSLTSGAAEKLFF
>TRBV7-3|TRBD2|-|TRBJ2-5
TGTGCCAGCAGCCCCGGGACTAGCGGGAGGGCGGAGACCCAGTACTTC
CASSPGTSGRAETQYF
>TRBV10-3|-|-|TRBJ1-1
TGTGCCATCAGTCCACAGGGAGGGAACACTGAAGCTTTCTTT
CAISPQGGNTEAFF
>TRBV7-8|TRBD2|-|TRBJ2-7
TGTGCCAGCAGCTCGATGACCGGGACTAGGGAGCAGTACTTC
CASSSMTGTREQYF
>TRBV7-3|TRBD2|once|TRBJ2-7
TGTGCCAGCAGCTTTGGCGGGAGGGCCCAGAACGAGCAGTACTTC
CASSFGGRAQNEQYF
>TRBV29-1|-|once|TRBJ2-7
TGCAGCGTTGAAGTGTCAGGGGTAGCCTACGAGCAGTACTTC
CSVEVSGVAYEQYF
>TRBV5-1|TRBD2|-|TRBJ2-7
TGCGCCAGCAGCTCAGGACTAGCCCGATCCTACGAGCAGTACTTC
CASSSGLARSYEQYF
>TRBV7-2|TRBD1|-|TRBJ2-3
TGTGCCAGCAGCTTGACAGGGGTCACAGATACGCAGTATTTT
CASSLTGVTDTQYF
>TRBV19|-|-|TRBJ2-3
TGTGCCAGTCGGGACATTGGCACAGATACGCAGTATTTT
CASRDIGTDTQYF